This T cell receptor beta chain was documented in a study of early stage breast cancer tumors. Study information: Approximately 10-fold was the mean read coverage per sample. Overall study findings and caveats: Tumors had approximately 2.6-fold higher T cell density and higher clonality than adjacent normal breast tissue.

The method was immunoSEQ multiplex PCR; TCRdb's version includes in-frame clones alone and lacks a portion of them. The sample has about 51,000 clones, around 80% seen once. About this clone itself: Its antigen is currently unknown.

The CDR3 consists of 14 residues. J was trimmed by 4 bases and V by 4 bases; bases with no gene match: 5. The germline gives CDR1 SGHRS, CDR2 YFSETQ. Source material: blood. This chain uses TRBV5-1 with TRBJ2-7; TRBD2 aligns across 10 bases. This clonotype was sampled from a person aged 35 to 50 with breast cancer. In DNA, the CDR3 is TGCGCCAGCAGCGGCGGGACTAGCGAGTACGAGCAGTACTTC. It yields the protein CASSGGTSEYEQYF.